Listed here are 16 T cell receptor beta chains from one sample, sequenced in a study of T cells in localized non-small cell lung cancer. The table came from immunoSEQ multiplex PCR; TCRdb's copy has only in-frame clones and leaves some out. The sample has some 29,000 clones, 80% to 90% seen once; the top ten hold approximately 3%. The sequencing here drew on peripheral blood, taken before any cancer treatment. The receptors here all came from a woman aged 18-49 years with stage I lung adenocarcinoma.

The CDR3 bases are TGTGCCAGCAGCCCGGCTAGGGATCGACAGGATAAAGAGACCCAGTACTTC. This translates into CASSPARDRQDKETQYF. V is TRBV11-2 and J is TRBJ2-5, with a tentative D call TRBD1 (6 bases). The ends were cut back, 5 bases at V and 3 bases at J, with 22 bases in the middle. The CDR3 has 17 residues. In germline, CDR1 is SGHAT, CDR2 FQNNGV. The full variable domain, rest sourced from reference TRBV11-2 and TRBJ2-5, is EAGVAQSPRYKIIEKRQSVAFWCNPISGHATLYWYQQILGQGPKLLIQFQNNGVVDDSQLPKDRFSAERLKGVDSTLKIQPAKLEDSAVYLCASSPARDRQDKETQYFGPGTRLLVL.

V and J are TRBV2 and TRBJ1-4, with D uncertain. The CDR3 covers 14 residues. The V end was cut by 6 bases, the J end by 5 bases, with 13 bases between. Germline CDR1 is SNHLY and CDR2 is FYNNEI. CDR3 protein: CASRTGRGNEKLFF. Here the CDR3 DNA reads TGTGCCAGCAGAACTGGACGGGGAAATGAAAAACTGTTTTTT.

The chain combines TRBV15 with TRBJ1-4; no clear D. The CDR3 has 16 residues. Trimming took off 1 base at V and 0 bases at J, with 9 bases between the two ends. Per germline, CDR1 LNHNV and CDR2 YYDKDF (reference sequence). CDR3 sequence (DNA): TGTGCCACCAGCAGAGTAGGCGGTGCAACTAATGAAAAACTGTTTTTT. Its translation: CATSRVGGATNEKLFF. The whole variable domain, remainder taken from reference TRBV15 and TRBJ1-4, is DAMVIQNPRYQVTQFGKPVTLSCSQTLNHNVMYWYQQKSSQAPKLLFHYYDKDFNNEADTPDNFQSRRPNTSFCFLDIRSPGLGDTAMYLCATSRVGGATNEKLFFGSGTQLSVL.

The chain carries TRBV5-1 and TRBJ2-5; 7 bases line up with TRBD1. CDR1 is SGHRS and CDR2 is YFSETQ in the germline V gene. This CDR3 comprises 15 residues. Unmatched junction bases numbered 10, after V lost 3 bases and J lost 5 bases. The CDR3 region has the DNA TGCGCCAGCAGCTCTCTATATGGGACAGACGAGACCCAGTACTTC. As protein: CASSSLYGTDETQYF. Supplemented by reference TRBV5-1 and TRBJ2-5, the full variable domain reads KAGVTQTPRYLIKTRGQQVTLSCSPISGHRSVSWYQQTPGQGLQFLFEYFSETQRNKGNFPGRFSGRQFSNSRSEMNVSTLELGDSALYLCASSSLYGTDETQYFGPGTRLLVL.

The chain is built from TRBV11-2 and TRBJ2-7; D gene ambiguous. Per germline, CDR1 SGHAT and CDR2 FQNNGV. V was trimmed by 4 bases and J by 0 bases, leaving 13 bases between them. The CDR3 consists of 15 residues. Here the CDR3 DNA reads TGTGCCAGCAGCTCCCATCCCTCCCTCTCCTACGAGCAGTACTTC. It yields the protein CASSSHPSLSYEQYF.

This clone was recorded a few times. V gene TRBV19 combines with J gene TRBJ2-7; D is ambiguous. CDR3 length: 13 residues. Germline lookup yields CDR1 LNHDA and CDR2 SQIVND (reference sequence). V dropped 5 bases and J dropped 6 bases, with 14 bases sitting between them. The CDR3 region is CASSYGREGEQYF. DNA of the CDR3: TGTGCCAGTAGTTACGGACGAGAAGGCGAGCAGTACTTC.

The chain uses TRBV6-4 and TRBJ2-6; 7 bases align to TRBD1. This CDR3 is built from 16 residues. Germline CDR1 and CDR2: MRHNA and SNTAGT. The V gene end was trimmed by 4 bases and the J gene end by 4 bases; junction bases not matched to a gene: 7. Here the CDR3 DNA reads TGTGCCAGCAGTGCCCGACAGGGCGCCGGGGCCAACGTCCTGACTTTC. As protein: CASSARQGAGANVLTF.

The CDR3 DNA sequence: TGTGCCAGCAACGGAAACACCATATATTTT. Translating it yields CASNGNTIYF. This sequence joins TRBV6-5 and TRBJ1-3; D is unclear. Germline values: CDR1 MNHEY, CDR2 SVGAGI. V lost 7 bases and J lost 4, with 2 bases in between. This CDR3 has 10 residues.

The rearrangement uses TRBV7-3 and TRBJ2-1; no clear D. V lost 5 bases and J 6 bases, leaving 14 bases between the germline ends. This CDR3 region has 14 residues. CDR1 and CDR2 from the germline V gene are SGHTA and FQGTGA. The CDR3 DNA reads TGTGCCAGCAGCCGAGACCAGAACCGCAATGAGCAGTTCTTC. The encoded protein is CASSRDQNRNEQFF.

The V gene is TRBV4-2, the J gene TRBJ2-7, with 9 bases fitting TRBD2. The CDR3 covers 19 residues. Germline V gene lookup returns CDR1 LGHNA and CDR2 YNFKEQ. The V and J ends lost 4 bases and 0 bases, in that order; junction bases with no gene match: 16. The CDR3 loop reads CASSPMGGRLAESSYEQYF. In DNA form, the CDR3 reads TGTGCCAGCAGCCCAATGGGGGGTAGACTAGCGGAGAGCTCCTACGAGCAGTACTTC.

V usage is TRBV7-9 and J usage is TRBJ2-1; 7 positions agree with TRBD1. The CDR3 extends over 15 amino acids. The V and J ends lost 5 bases and 6 bases, in that order; junction bases with no gene match: 10. Germline values: CDR1 SEHNR, CDR2 FQNEAQ (reference sequence). The CDR3 DNA reads TGTGCCAGCAGCGTCTATCGTTCAGGGGGCAATGAGCAGTTCTTC. It is translated as CASSVYRSGGNEQFF.

The chain carries TRBV19 and TRBJ2-5; D ambiguous. Per the germline V gene, CDR1 is LNHDA and CDR2 is SQIVND (reference sequence). V lost 5 bases and J 5 bases, leaving 12 bases between the germline ends. The CDR3 loop spans 13 amino acids. CDR3 sequence (DNA): TGTGCCAGTAGTTTGACCCAAGGGGAGACCCAGTACTTC. This translates into CASSLTQGETQYF.

The rearrangement joins TRBV7-6 to TRBJ2-7; D is perhaps TRBD1 or TRBD2 (5 bases each). The germline V gene has CDR1 SGHVS and CDR2 FNYEAQ. V was clipped by 2 bases and J by 1 base, with 21 bases between them. The CDR3 covers 18 residues. The CDR3 sequence is CASSLSPPGTAASYEQYF. The CDR3 DNA reads TGTGCCAGCAGCTTATCCCCCCCAGGGACGGCGGCGTCCTACGAGCAGTACTTC.

This sequence joins TRBV11-3 and TRBJ1-4, with D maybe TRBD1 (5 bases). The CDR3 consists of 14 residues. Germline V CDR1 and CDR2: SGHNT, YENEEA. Deletions cut 1 base from V and 6 bases from J, with 9 bases between. The CDR3 protein is CASSLGGIDEKLFF. In DNA form, the CDR3 reads TGTGCCAGCAGCTTAGGGGGGATCGATGAAAAACTGTTTTTT.

This clone appeared a single time. The rearrangement joins TRBV19 to TRBJ2-2; 9 bases are a match to TRBD1. The CDR3 sequence is 18 residues long. Per germline, CDR1 LNHDA and CDR2 SQIVND (reference sequence). The V gene end was trimmed by 10 bases and the J gene end by 7 bases; junction bases not matched to a gene: 22. CDR3 nucleotide sequence: TGTGCCAACATCCGGGACAGGGTAAGTCGGGAGCGAATCGGGGAGCTGTTTTTT. Translation gives CANIRDRVSRERIGELFF.

The V gene is TRBV6-4, the J gene TRBJ1-1; D is perhaps TRBD1 (6 bases). Germline V gene data show CDR1 as MRHNA and CDR2 as SNTAGT. The ends were cut back, 8 bases at V and 1 base at J, with 14 bases in the middle. This CDR3 has 14 residues. The CDR3 sequence is CASSPGHQNTEAFF. As DNA, the CDR3 is TGTGCCAGCTCCCCGGGACACCAGAACACTGAAGCTTTCTTT.